Included here is one TCR beta chain sequence, with context. Its target is unknown. A much larger clone differs by one base, so this may be a read error. Amplification of TCR beta CDR3 regions was performed using RNA transcripts as template. RT-PCR in the first round (using the HTBI primer set) targeted the TCR CDR3. TCRdb reprocessed the multiplex PCR reads with MiXCR, giving one entry per CDR3 protein. The data show some 620,000 distinct CDR3 sequences, about 16% seen once. This record belongs to a study of T cells in Graves' hyperthyroidism and ophthalmopathy. Newly diagnosed hyperthyroidism patients aged 18 to 65 years had disease lasting under 2 months. Out of approximately 10 ml of fresh peripheral blood came the PBMCs. Points from the study as a whole: Ophthalmopathy cases were set apart from stable hyperthyroidism by a 13 V-J model.

Input material: blood. The origin of this receptor is a woman aged 25 to 39 with Graves' hyperthyroidism.

In DNA form, the CDR3 reads TGCAGCGTCGATGGGGGAACGGGACAGGGGCCCCTTAATGAGCAGTTCTTC. It codes for CSVDGGTGQGPLNEQFF. The chain has TRBV29-1 and TRBJ2-1; 10 bases are a match to TRBD1. Germline V gene data show CDR1 as SQVTM and CDR2 as ANQGSEA. Trimming at V came to 6 bases and at J to 7 bases, leaving 18 bases not matched to a gene. The CDR3 length is 17 residues.